The rows below give T cell receptor beta chains drawn from one sample of a study of blood T cell repertoires in COVID-19. Using immunoSEQ multiplex PCR, the repertoire was profiled, and TCRdb retains in-frame clones only, with some absent. The table records 200,000 or so clones, 80% to 85% of them present only once. The material sequenced was peripheral blood. These receptors originate from a human donor in a cohort sampled during active COVID-19. The conserved cysteine and the conserved F or W are not part of the CDR3 here. The order of the fields is J gene, V gene, CDR3 protein.

j_call: TRBJ1-3; v_call: TRBV2; cdr3_aa: ASSPQGTGEGNTIY
j_call: TRBJ1-5; v_call: TRBV12-3/TRBV12-4; cdr3_aa: ASRFGNQPQH
j_call: TRBJ2-5; v_call: TRBV20-1; cdr3_aa: SARLVETQY
j_call: TRBJ2-5; v_call: TRBV7-8; cdr3_aa: ASSLASQETQY
j_call: TRBJ2-5; v_call: TRBV27; cdr3_aa: ASSEPGTGRGETQY
j_call: TRBJ2-7; v_call: TRBV24-1; cdr3_aa: ATSSGTSGHRGYEQY
j_call: TRBJ2-5; v_call: TRBV11-3; cdr3_aa: ASSPGGGETQY
j_call: TRBJ2-2; v_call: TRBV6-4; cdr3_aa: ASQTRVGTGELF
j_call: TRBJ1-3; v_call: TRBV12-3/TRBV12-4; cdr3_aa: ASSLSGNTIY
j_call: TRBJ2-7; v_call: TRBV6-5; cdr3_aa: ATRPGSGGVYEQY
j_call: TRBJ2-7; v_call: TRBV28; cdr3_aa: ASSSSSYEQY
j_call: TRBJ2-6; v_call: TRBV28; cdr3_aa: ASSRSSGANVLT
j_call: TRBJ2-7; v_call: TRBV30; cdr3_aa: AWSVGRGYEQY
j_call: TRBJ1-5; v_call: TRBV6-2/TRBV6-3; cdr3_aa: ASNPGGGFNQPQH
j_call: TRBJ1-3; v_call: TRBV4-3; cdr3_aa: ASSPESSGNTIY
j_call: TRBJ2-3; v_call: TRBV5-5; cdr3_aa: ASSRSTSGYTDTQY
j_call: TRBJ2-7; v_call: TRBV6-6; cdr3_aa: ASSYRTSGSYEQY
j_call: TRBJ2-1; v_call: TRBV7-6; cdr3_aa: ASSLQGTRGNNEQF
j_call: TRBJ2-5; v_call: TRBV27; cdr3_aa: ASSLYGQETQY
j_call: TRBJ1-1; v_call: TRBV9; cdr3_aa: ASSTHETGSNTEAF
j_call: TRBJ2-6; v_call: TRBV2; cdr3_aa: ASSPGQGRGANVLT
j_call: TRBJ2-7; v_call: TRBV28; cdr3_aa: ASSLTSGRLVQY
j_call: TRBJ2-7; v_call: TRBV6-2/TRBV6-3; cdr3_aa: ASSYLSLAGDYEQY
j_call: TRBJ2-5; v_call: TRBV6-2/TRBV6-3; cdr3_aa: ASSPQSGQETQY
j_call: TRBJ2-7; v_call: TRBV6-5; cdr3_aa: ASSYDTAYEQY
j_call: TRBJ1-5; v_call: TRBV28; cdr3_aa: ASSIPTGAVQPQH
j_call: TRBJ2-7; v_call: TRBV29-1; cdr3_aa: SVGDSHEQY
j_call: TRBJ2-5; v_call: TRBV19; cdr3_aa: ASRKSAGGETQY
j_call: TRBJ2-7; v_call: TRBV7-3; cdr3_aa: ASSLNFGVDEQY
j_call: TRBJ1-4; v_call: TRBV3-1/TRBV3-2; cdr3_aa: ASSGAPVDEKLF
j_call: TRBJ1-1; v_call: TRBV24-1; cdr3_aa: ATGGGLGEAF
j_call: TRBJ2-3; v_call: TRBV28; cdr3_aa: ASRAGDSTDTQY
j_call: TRBJ2-3; v_call: TRBV6-6; cdr3_aa: ASSYRQGRGTDTQY
j_call: TRBJ2-7; v_call: TRBV18; cdr3_aa: ASSPGQGARYEQY
j_call: TRBJ2-1; v_call: TRBV7-2; cdr3_aa: ASSFGTSFNEQF
j_call: TRBJ2-5; v_call: TRBV5-1; cdr3_aa: ASSSLGGKTQY
j_call: TRBJ2-4; v_call: TRBV19; cdr3_aa: ASSLPGGGGSSKNIQY
j_call: TRBJ2-4; v_call: TRBV29-1; cdr3_aa: SVGGTSGGAKNIQY
j_call: TRBJ2-6; v_call: TRBV4-3; cdr3_aa: ASSLSGSRGSGANVLT
j_call: TRBJ2-6; v_call: TRBV6-5; cdr3_aa: ASSYRGTPGANVLT
j_call: TRBJ1-1; v_call: TRBV6-5; cdr3_aa: ASSRPGGGTEAF
j_call: TRBJ2-1; v_call: TRBV6-5; cdr3_aa: ASSYSLSYNEQF
j_call: TRBJ2-7; v_call: TRBV5-1; cdr3_aa: ASSFGQRKVYEQY
j_call: TRBJ1-1; v_call: TRBV28; cdr3_aa: ASRPPGESTEAF
j_call: TRBJ1-2; v_call: TRBV19; cdr3_aa: ASSLRGQGGGYT
j_call: TRBJ2-3; v_call: TRBV5-1; cdr3_aa: ASRTSGTDTQY
j_call: TRBJ2-2; v_call: TRBV5-5; cdr3_aa: ASSLTATGELF
j_call: TRBJ2-4; v_call: TRBV28; cdr3_aa: ASSSTGLAKNIQY
j_call: TRBJ2-4; v_call: TRBV7-2; cdr3_aa: ASSLRQGGNIQY
j_call: TRBJ1-1; v_call: TRBV7-9; cdr3_aa: ASSLAGQDTEAF
j_call: TRBJ2-7; v_call: TRBV30; cdr3_aa: AWSFGTGLYEQY
j_call: TRBJ1-1; v_call: TRBV11-2; cdr3_aa: ASSHRGWRDTEAF
j_call: TRBJ1-1; v_call: TRBV7-9; cdr3_aa: ASSLAVTGGTEAF
j_call: TRBJ1-2; v_call: TRBV19; cdr3_aa: ASSTGTGSFYGYT
j_call: TRBJ1-2; v_call: TRBV11-2; cdr3_aa: ASSLGSRDGYT
j_call: TRBJ1-1; v_call: TRBV4-1; cdr3_aa: ASSQGQGAGTEAF
j_call: TRBJ1-6; v_call: TRBV27; cdr3_aa: ASTRNGEAGSPLH